A single sample is the source of the 26 T cell receptor beta chains below, sequenced in a study of identical twins. One entry per CDR3 protein results from TCRdb running MiXCR on the 5' RACE reads. The repertoire includes roughly 570,000 distinct CDR3 sequences, more than 9% of them detected once, and around 3.1% sits in the top ten. This sample also appeared in a second study, on yellow fever vaccine responses in identical twins.

Sequenced: PBMCs. Source of these receptors: a woman younger than 30 in good health.

The genes are TRBV11-1 and TRBJ2-1; 14 nucleotides align to TRBD2. This CDR3 is built from 19 residues. Per the germline V gene, CDR1 is SGHAT and CDR2 is FQDESV (reference sequence). The trim removed 4 bases at V and 3 bases at J, leaving 11 bases unmatched. CDR3 in DNA: TGTGCCAGCAGCTCCGTAGGACTAGCGGGAGGACCGGTCTACAATGAGCAGTTCTTC. Translating it yields CASSSVGLAGGPVYNEQFF.

This chain connects TRBV4-3 to TRBJ2-2; the D gene is possibly TRBD1 (6 bases). The CDR3 is 16 residues long. Trimming removed 0 bases at V and 0 bases at J, with 8 bases between. Germline values: CDR1 LGHNA, CDR2 YSLEER. CDR3 residues: CASSQDGTSNTGELFF. The CDR3 coding sequence is TGCGCCAGCAGCCAAGACGGGACATCGAACACCGGGGAGCTGTTTTTT.

In its sample, this clonotype was seen many times. The chain is built from TRBV20-1 and TRBJ2-7; 8 bases fit TRBD1. The trim removed 6 bases at V and 4 bases at J, leaving 11 bases unmatched. The germline V gene has CDR1 DFQATT and CDR2 SNEGSKA (reference sequence). The CDR3 length is 14 residues. The CDR3 spells CSAPDRATKYEQYF. The CDR3 coding sequence is TGCAGTGCGCCGGACAGGGCAACAAAATACGAGCAGTACTTC.

This clonotype has just a few counts. J is TRBJ2-6 and V is TRBV27; 9 bases are shared with TRBD1. V lost 6 bases, J lost 1 base, and 10 bases stayed unmatched. The CDR3 totals 18 residues. Germline values: CDR1 MNHEY, CDR2 SMNVEV (reference sequence). In DNA, the CDR3 is TGTGCCAGCAGGCCAGGACAGGGGAATTGGTCTGGGGCCAACGTCCTGACTTTC. It codes for CASRPGQGNWSGANVLTF.

The rearrangement links TRBV29-1 to TRBJ2-1; D might be TRBD1 (6 bases). The CDR3 sequence is 13 residues long. Germline V gene sequence: CDR1 SQVTM, CDR2 ANQGSEA. V was cut by 6 bases and J by 5 bases, with 14 bases left in between. The DNA of the CDR3 is TGCAGCGTAACCGGGACAACGAACAATGAGCAGTTCTTC. Translated: CSVTGTTNNEQFF.

The J gene is TRBJ2-7, the V gene TRBV12-3 or TRBV12-4; possible D gene TRBD2, 7 bases. The CDR3 loop spans 15 amino acids. V was clipped by 2 bases and J by 5 bases, with 16 bases between them. The chain's CDR3 is CASSLKGGAGHEQYF. CDR3 coding DNA: TGTGCCAGCAGTTTAAAGGGGGGGGCGGGTCACGAGCAGTACTTC.

This clonotype was seen ten or more times. The V gene is TRBV21-1, the J gene TRBJ2-3; the table's TRBD1 call for D was not verified on the DNA. TRBV21-1 corresponds to a pseudogene. There are 13 residues in the CDR3. For the CDR3, the DNA is TGTGCCAGTCTGGGGGCGCTGGTAGATACGCAGTATTTT. Protein sequence: CASLGALVDTQYF.

This clonotype was found many times. The V call is TRBV9, the J call TRBJ1-4; D unresolved. The V gene's germline CDR1 is SGDLS and CDR2 YYNGEE. The ends were cut back, 2 bases at V and 7 bases at J, with 12 bases in the middle. The CDR3 extends over 14 amino acids. The CDR3 spells CASSVSGFGEKLFF. The CDR3 coding sequence is TGTGCCAGCAGCGTGTCTGGATTTGGTGAAAAACTGTTTTTT.

Only a few counts were recorded for this clonotype. This rearrangement joins TRBV5-6 to TRBJ2-7; 7 bases line up with TRBD2. Per the germline V gene, CDR1 is SGHDT and CDR2 is YYEEEE. V lost 5 bases, J lost 7 bases, and 6 bases stayed unmatched. The length of the CDR3 is 12 residues. CDR3 nucleotides: TGTGCCAGCAGTCGGGGGGATGGAGAGCAGTACTTC. This encodes CASSRGDGEQYF.

V and J are TRBV27 and TRBJ1-1, with D unclear. Germline V lookup: CDR1 MNHEY, CDR2 SMNVEV (reference sequence). The V and J ends lost 5 bases and 6 bases respectively, with 13 bases between them. The CDR3 runs to 13 residues. CDR3 DNA sequence: TGTGCCAGCAGTCAATACGTCACTTCTGAAGCTTTCTTT. Amino acid sequence: CASSQYVTSEAFF.

A few counts support this clonotype. This rearrangement joins TRBV5-1 to TRBJ2-7; D is possibly TRBD2 (5 bases). V lost 0 bases and J 6 bases, leaving 10 bases between the germline ends. Germline V CDR1 and CDR2: SGHRS, YFSETQ. The CDR3 is 13 residues long. The CDR3 DNA reads as TGCGCCAGCAGCTTGGAGGGCGGGTCCGAGCAGTACTTC. Translated, it gives CASSLEGGSEQYF. The full variable domain, in which reference TRBV5-1 and TRBJ2-7 provide the parts outside the CDR3, is KAGVTQTPRYLIKTRGQQVTLSCSPISGHRSVSWYQQTPGQGLQFLFEYFSETQRNKGNFPGRFSGRQFSNSRSEMNVSTLELGDSALYLCASSLEGGSEQYFGPGTRLTVT.

This clonotype was detected many times. The V call is TRBV6-2 or TRBV6-3, the J call TRBJ2-1, with TRBD2 matching 12 bases. Germline-derived CDR1 and CDR2 are MNHEY and SVGEGT. The V and J ends lost 6 bases and 5 bases, in that order; junction bases with no gene match: 5. The CDR3 totals 15 residues. The DNA for the CDR3 is TGTGCCAGCAGCACACTAGCGGGGGGAAACAATGAGCAGTTCTTC. It yields the protein CASSTLAGGNNEQFF.

This chain uses TRBV14 with TRBJ2-2; the D is unclear. The CDR3 has 15 amino acids. The germline gives CDR1 SGHDN, CDR2 FVKESK. Trimming took off 1 base at V and 9 bases at J, with 15 bases between the two ends. The CDR3, as DNA: TGTGCCAGCAGCCAAGTACCTCTAAACCCCTGGGAGCTGTTTTTT. Translation gives CASSQVPLNPWELFF.

This clonotype was recorded a few times. The CDR3 loop reads CASSPRDGRVIFGQFF. CDR3 nucleotide sequence: TGCGCCAGCAGCCCCCGGGACGGACGGGTTATATTCGGGCAGTTCTTC. This chain connects TRBV4-1 to TRBJ2-1; the D gene could be TRBD1 or TRBD2 (5 bases each). The CDR3 is 16 residues long. The ends were cut back, 4 bases at V and 12 bases at J, with 25 bases in the middle. The germline V gene encodes CDR1 MGHRA and CDR2 YSYEKL.

On this clonotype: Given a much more abundant clone one base away, this may be a read error. The rearrangement uses TRBV10-3 and TRBJ2-3, with D possibly matching TRBD1 (6 bases). This CDR3 is built from 13 residues. V lost 8 bases and J 0 bases, leaving 9 bases between the germline ends. The germline V gene encodes CDR1 ENHRY and CDR2 SYGVKD. The CDR3 coding sequence is TGTGCCATCGCTGACAGGAGCACAGATACGCAGTATTTT. As protein: CAIADRSTDTQYF.

There are a few counts of this clonotype. The chain couples TRBV20-1 to TRBJ2-1; 11 nucleotides line up with TRBD2. The CDR3 sequence is 14 residues long. V was clipped by 6 bases and J by 7 bases; unmatched bases: 8. The germline V gene encodes CDR1 DFQATT and CDR2 SNEGSKA (reference sequence). The CDR3 reads CSALAGGWENEQFF. The CDR3 region has the DNA TGCAGTGCCTTAGCGGGGGGGTGGGAAAATGAGCAGTTCTTC.

This clonotype was picked up a small number of times. The chain combines TRBV7-8 with TRBJ2-5; D perhaps matches TRBD1 (5 bases). This CDR3 spans 17 amino acids. Germline-derived CDR1 and CDR2 are SGHVS and FQNEAQ. Deletions cut 3 bases from V and 1 base from J, with 18 bases between. The CDR3 sequence: CASSLSPLQASQETQYF. The CDR3 nucleotides read TGTGCCAGCAGCTTGTCGCCGCTACAGGCTAGCCAAGAGACCCAGTACTTC.

This clonotype was seen only a few times. The chain carries TRBV6-4 and TRBJ1-1; 7 bases line up with TRBD1. The CDR3 has 13 amino acids. After removal of 6 bases from V and 6 bases from J, the junction contained 7 bases not matched to a gene. Germline V gene lookup returns CDR1 MRHNA and CDR2 SNTAGT. The DNA of the CDR3 is TGTGCCAGCAGCAAAACAGGGGAATCTGAAGCTTTCTTT. Its translation is CASSKTGESEAFF.

This clonotype has ten or more counts. The V gene is TRBV5-1, the J gene TRBJ2-3; TRBD1 matches 7 bases. The CDR3 runs 14 residues. With V trimmed by 4 bases and J by 8 bases, 10 bases remained unmatched. Germline V gene data show CDR1 as SGHRS and CDR2 as YFSETQ. CDR3 protein: CASSPHDRESTQYF. CDR3 sequence (DNA): TGCGCCAGCAGCCCACACGACAGGGAAAGTACGCAGTATTTT.

The chain combines TRBV30 with TRBJ2-3, with D perhaps TRBD1 (6 bases). The CDR3 has 13 residues. The V end was cut by 5 bases, the J end by 0 bases, with 9 bases between. Per the germline V gene, CDR1 is GTSNPN and CDR2 is SVGIG (reference sequence). This CDR3 reads CAWARGSTDTQYF. The CDR3 DNA is TGTGCCTGGGCCAGGGGTAGCACAGATACGCAGTATTTT.

This clonotype has a count of ten or more. This chain links TRBV6-5 with TRBJ2-3; D is perhaps TRBD2 (5 bases). The V end lost 3 bases, the J end lost 1 base, and 11 bases lay between the germline ends. This CDR3 is 15 amino acids long. Germline V gene sequence: CDR1 MNHEY, CDR2 SVGAGI. The DNA for the CDR3 is TGTGCCAGCAGTTATCTAGCCCTCGGCACAGATACGCAGTATTTT. Protein sequence: CASSYLALGTDTQYF.

V usage is TRBV29-1 and J usage is TRBJ2-3, with TRBD2 as a possible D gene (5 bases). This CDR3 has 12 residues. V gave up 3 bases and J gave up 4 bases, with 8 bases separating them. The germline V gene has CDR1 SQVTM and CDR2 ANQGSEA. DNA for the CDR3: TGCAGCGTTGAGAGGGATCCAGATACGCAGTATTTT. It encodes CSVERDPDTQYF.

The gene calls are TRBV19 and TRBJ2-3; 14 nucleotides agree with TRBD2. The CDR3 length is 18 residues. The V gene end was trimmed by 7 bases and the J gene end by 4 bases; junction bases not matched to a gene: 13. Germline lookup yields CDR1 LNHDA and CDR2 SQIVND (reference sequence). The CDR3, as DNA: TGTGCCAGTACAACGGGACTAGCGGGAGATGATATGGCAGATACGCAGTATTTT. Its protein product is CASTTGLAGDDMADTQYF.

The J gene is TRBJ1-1, the V gene TRBV5-4; D may be TRBD1 (5 bases). Trimming cost V 1 base and J 6 bases, with 13 bases left between them. CDR3 length: 14 residues. Germline CDR1 reads SGHNT; CDR2 reads YYREEE (reference sequence). The CDR3 sequence is CASSLFGGTAEAFF. CDR3 in DNA: TGTGCCAGCAGCTTGTTCGGGGGGACTGCTGAAGCTTTCTTT.

The chain's CDR3 is CASSLNRGFDYEQYF. DNA of the CDR3: TGTGCCAGTAGCCTGAACAGGGGCTTCGATTACGAGCAGTACTTC. The chain employs TRBV19 and TRBJ2-7; 7 bases map to TRBD1. The CDR3 loop spans 15 amino acids. The V segment lost 6 bases and the J segment 4 bases; nucleotides outside the gene matches: 12. Per germline, CDR1 LNHDA and CDR2 SQIVND (reference sequence). The entire variable domain, with the rest obtained from reference TRBV19 and TRBJ2-7, is as follows: DGGITQSPKYLFRKEGQNVTLSCEQNLNHDAMYWYRQDPGQGLRLIYYSQIVNDFQKGDIAEGYSVSREKKESFPLTVTSAQKNPTAFYLCASSLNRGFDYEQYFGPGTRLTVT.

This clonotype was detected many times. V is TRBV7-8 and J is TRBJ2-7, with 7 bases aligning to TRBD1. Germline V gives CDR1 SGHVS, CDR2 FQNEAQ. V shed 5 bases, J shed 2 bases, and the junction held 9 bases outside the gene matches. This CDR3 is 15 amino acids long. CDR3 loop: CASSPDSGQTYEQYF. Written as DNA, the CDR3 is TGTGCCAGCAGCCCCGACTCGGGACAGACCTACGAGCAGTACTTC.